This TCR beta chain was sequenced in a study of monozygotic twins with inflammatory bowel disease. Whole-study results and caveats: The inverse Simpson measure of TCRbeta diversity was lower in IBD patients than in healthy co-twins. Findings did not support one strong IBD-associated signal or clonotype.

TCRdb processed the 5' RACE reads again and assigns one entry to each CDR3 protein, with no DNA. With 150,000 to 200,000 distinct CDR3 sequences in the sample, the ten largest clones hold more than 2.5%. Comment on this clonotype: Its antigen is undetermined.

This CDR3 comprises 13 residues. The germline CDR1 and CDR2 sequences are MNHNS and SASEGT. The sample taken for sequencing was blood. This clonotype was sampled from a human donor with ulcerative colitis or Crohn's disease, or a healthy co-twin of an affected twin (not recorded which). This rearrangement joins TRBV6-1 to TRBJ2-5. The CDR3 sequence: CASERSGQETQYF.